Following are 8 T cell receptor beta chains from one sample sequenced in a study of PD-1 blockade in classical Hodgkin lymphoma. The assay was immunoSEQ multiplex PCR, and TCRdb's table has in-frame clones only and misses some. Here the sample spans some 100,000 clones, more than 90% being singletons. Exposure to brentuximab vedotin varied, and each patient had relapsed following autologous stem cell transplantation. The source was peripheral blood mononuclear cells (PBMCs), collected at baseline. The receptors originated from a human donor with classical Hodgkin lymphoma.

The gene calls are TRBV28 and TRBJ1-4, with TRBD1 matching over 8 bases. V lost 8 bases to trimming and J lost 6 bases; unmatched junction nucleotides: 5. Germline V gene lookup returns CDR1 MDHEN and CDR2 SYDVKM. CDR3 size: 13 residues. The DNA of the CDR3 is TGTGCCAGCGGGGGGACAGGCTATGAAAAACTGTTTTTT. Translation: CASGGTGYEKLFF.

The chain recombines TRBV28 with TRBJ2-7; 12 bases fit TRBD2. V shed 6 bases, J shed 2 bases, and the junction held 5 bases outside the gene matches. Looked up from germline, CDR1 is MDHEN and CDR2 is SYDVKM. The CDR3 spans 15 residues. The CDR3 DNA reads TGTGCCAGCAGCCTTTGGACTAGCGGGACCTACGAGCAGTACTTC. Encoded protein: CASSLWTSGTYEQYF.

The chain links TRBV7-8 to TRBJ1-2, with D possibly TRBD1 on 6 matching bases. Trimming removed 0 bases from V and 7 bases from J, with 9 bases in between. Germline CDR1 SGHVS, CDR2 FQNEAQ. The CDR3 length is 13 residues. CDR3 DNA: TGTGCCAGCAGCTTAGCAAGGGGGTCTGGCTACACCTTC. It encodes CASSLARGSGYTF.

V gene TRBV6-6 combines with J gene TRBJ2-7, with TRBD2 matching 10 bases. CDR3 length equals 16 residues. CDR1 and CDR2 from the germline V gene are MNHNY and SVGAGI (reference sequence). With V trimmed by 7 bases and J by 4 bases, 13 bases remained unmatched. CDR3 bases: TGTGCCAGCACTGAGACGGCTAGCGGGAGATATTACGAGCAGTACTTC. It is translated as CASTETASGRYYEQYF.

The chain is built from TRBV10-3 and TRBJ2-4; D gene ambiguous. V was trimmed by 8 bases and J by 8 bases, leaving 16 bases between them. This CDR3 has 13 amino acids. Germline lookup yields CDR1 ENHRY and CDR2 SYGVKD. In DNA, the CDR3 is TGTGCCATCGCCCCCGAGAGCCGGGACATTCAGTACTTC. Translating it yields CAIAPESRDIQYF.

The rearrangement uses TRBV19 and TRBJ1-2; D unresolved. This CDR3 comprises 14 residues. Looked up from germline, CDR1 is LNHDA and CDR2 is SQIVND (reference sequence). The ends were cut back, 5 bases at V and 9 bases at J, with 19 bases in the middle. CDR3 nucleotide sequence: TGTGCCAGTAGTCTGTCCGGGTCCAGCTCCCGCTACACCTTC. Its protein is CASSLSGSSSRYTF.

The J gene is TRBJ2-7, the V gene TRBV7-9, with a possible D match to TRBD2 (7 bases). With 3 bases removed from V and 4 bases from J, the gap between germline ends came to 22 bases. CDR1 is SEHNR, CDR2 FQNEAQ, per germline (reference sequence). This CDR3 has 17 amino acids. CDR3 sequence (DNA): TGTGCCAGCAGCTTTACACAGGGCATGGCTAGCGGTTACGAGCAGTACTTC. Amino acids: CASSFTQGMASGYEQYF.

CDR3 nucleotides: TGTGCCAGCAGCGGGGACAGGTTCTCTGGAAACACCATATATTTT. This translates into CASSGDRFSGNTIYF. This sequence joins TRBV5-4 and TRBJ1-3; 8 bases are a match to TRBD1. The CDR3 sequence is 15 residues long. CDR1 and CDR2 from the germline V gene are SGHNT and YYREEE (reference sequence). Trimming removed 4 bases from V and 0 bases from J; junction bases left unmatched: 3. Filled out from reference TRBV5-4 and TRBJ1-3, the complete variable domain reads ETGVTQSPTHLIKTRGQQVTLRCSSQSGHNTVSWYQQALGQGPQFIFQYYREEENGRGNFPPRFSGLQFPNYSSELNVNALELDDSALYLCASSGDRFSGNTIYFGEGSWLTVV.